Following are 2 T cell receptor beta chains from one sample sequenced in a study of identifying expanded T cells in peripheral blood. Libraries were prepared by immunoSEQ multiplex PCR; TCRdb keeps only in-frame clonotypes and omits some of them. Of about 100,000 clones in the sample, over 80% are singletons; the top ten hold 5.5%. The sequenced sample was blood. Receptor source: a person between 18 and 69 years old in good health.

This chain links TRBV29-1 with TRBJ1-1; weak D call: TRBD1 (6 bases). The CDR3 spans 12 residues. Looked up from germline, CDR1 is SQVTM and CDR2 is ANQGSEA. Trimming removed 6 bases at V and 4 bases at J, with 12 bases between. The CDR3 is CSVERGGTEAFF. In DNA form, the CDR3 reads TGCAGCGTCGAGAGGGGGGGCACTGAAGCTTTCTTT.

The V gene is TRBV5-1, the J gene TRBJ1-1; D is possibly TRBD1 (5 bases). V was shortened by 4 bases and J by 9 bases, with 13 bases between the two germline ends. The CDR3 consists of 12 residues. In germline, CDR1 is SGHRS, CDR2 YFSETQ. The CDR3, as DNA: TGCGCCAGCAGCCGGGACCAGAACCAAGCTTTCTTT. Translated: CASSRDQNQAFF.